These 30 T cell receptor beta chains originate from one sample sequenced in a study of radiation and T cells in renal cell carcinoma. Clones were sequenced by immunoSEQ multiplex PCR, and TCRdb holds only the in-frame ones, with some missing. The table lists around 180,000 clones, 88% of them singletons. As for time point: blood 4 weeks post-SBRT, at nephrectomy. Regarding treatment: 15 Gy SBRT to primary tumor, nephrectomy 4 weeks later. This material consisted of blood, taken from a patient whose treatment included radiotherapy and nephrectomy. These receptors were taken from a woman between 50 and 59 years old with renal cell carcinoma.

J is TRBJ1-5 and V is TRBV5-1, with 8 nucleotides matching TRBD1. The germline V gene has CDR1 SGHRS and CDR2 YFSETQ. The CDR3 has 15 amino acids. V gave up 4 bases and J gave up 6 bases; unmatched junction bases: 9. For the CDR3, the DNA is TGCGCCAGCAGCGAGGGGACAGGAAGGGGTCAGCCCCAGCATTTT. Amino acid sequence: CASSEGTGRGQPQHF. Combining the CDR3 with reference TRBV5-1 and TRBJ1-5 gives the whole variable domain KAGVTQTPRYLIKTRGQQVTLSCSPISGHRSVSWYQQTPGQGLQFLFEYFSETQRNKGNFPGRFSGRQFSNSRSEMNVSTLELGDSALYLCASSEGTGRGQPQHFGDGTRLSIL.

The chain uses TRBV7-9 and TRBJ2-3, with D perhaps TRBD2 (5 bases). CDR1 SEHNR and CDR2 FQNEAQ come from the germline V gene (reference sequence). The CDR3 contains 12 residues. The ends were cut back, 4 bases at V and 6 bases at J, with 8 bases in the middle. The CDR3 DNA follows: TGTGCCAGCAGCTCCGTAGCGGATACGCAGTATTTT. It is translated as CASSSVADTQYF. The full variable domain, with the rest looked up from reference TRBV7-9 and TRBJ2-3, is DTGVSQNPRHKITKRGQNVTFRCDPISEHNRLYWYRQTLGQGPEFLTYFQNEAQLEKSRLLSDRFSAERPKGSFSTLEIQRTEQGDSAMYLCASSSVADTQYFGPGTRLTVL.

V is TRBV7-9 and J is TRBJ1-4, with D possibly being TRBD1 (6 bases). This CDR3 has 15 amino acids. In germline, CDR1 is SEHNR, CDR2 FQNEAQ (reference sequence). V was cut by 3 bases and J by 7 bases, with 15 bases left in between. CDR3 coding DNA: TGTGCCAGCAGCTTCGGGGGCAGGGAAGGTGAAAAACTGTTTTTT. Translated, it gives CASSFGGREGEKLFF.

The chain links TRBV15 to TRBJ2-3; the match to TRBD1 covers 8 bases. CDR1 is LNHNV, CDR2 YYDKDF, per germline (reference sequence). This CDR3 region has 17 residues. V dropped 3 bases and J dropped 5; count of bases not matched to a gene: 13. CDR3 protein: CATSRAGTGVGGDTQYF. The CDR3 DNA reads TGTGCCACCAGCAGGGCCGGGACAGGTGTTGGAGGAGATACGCAGTATTTT. Filled out from reference TRBV15 and TRBJ2-3, the complete variable domain reads DAMVIQNPRYQVTQFGKPVTLSCSQTLNHNVMYWYQQKSSQAPKLLFHYYDKDFNNEADTPDNFQSRRPNTSFCFLDIRSPGLGDTAMYLCATSRAGTGVGGDTQYFGPGTRLTVL.

A single count supports this clone. The rearrangement uses TRBV9 and TRBJ2-3; 12 nucleotides align to TRBD2. V lost 1 base and J lost 6; bases outside the gene matches: 12. This CDR3 contains 18 residues. From germline, CDR1 is SGDLS and CDR2 YYNGEE. This CDR3 is CASSVSNSLAGGRDTQYF. For the CDR3, the DNA is TGTGCCAGCAGCGTATCTAACTCACTAGCGGGGGGCCGGGATACGCAGTATTTT. The variable domain in full, with the rest retrieved from reference TRBV9 and TRBJ2-3, is DSGVTQTPKHLITATGQRVTLRCSPRSGDLSVYWYQQSLDQGLQFLIQYYNGEERAKGNILERFSAQQFPDLHSELNLSSLELGDSALYFCASSVSNSLAGGRDTQYFGPGTRLTVL.

V and J are TRBV30 and TRBJ1-5; TRBD1 is a possible D gene (5 bases). V gave up 0 bases and J gave up 0 bases, with 12 bases separating them. The CDR3 covers 16 residues. The germline gives CDR1 GTSNPN, CDR2 SVGIG (reference sequence). CDR3 DNA: TGTGCCTGGAGTGTCTCAGGGTCACTTAGCAATCAGCCCCAGCATTTT. Residues: CAWSVSGSLSNQPQHF.

The chain recombines TRBV5-1 with TRBJ2-5; D gene uncertain. Germline values: CDR1 SGHRS, CDR2 YFSETQ. CDR3 size: 13 residues. V was pared by 3 bases and J by 7 bases, with 13 bases between. The CDR3 nucleotides read TGCGCCAGCAGCTCCGGACCGAGTGGGACCCAGTACTTC. It codes for CASSSGPSGTQYF. Supplemented by reference TRBV5-1 and TRBJ2-5, the full variable domain reads KAGVTQTPRYLIKTRGQQVTLSCSPISGHRSVSWYQQTPGQGLQFLFEYFSETQRNKGNFPGRFSGRQFSNSRSEMNVSTLELGDSALYLCASSSGPSGTQYFGPGTRLLVL.

V and J are TRBV7-9 and TRBJ1-1, with D perhaps matching TRBD1 (5 bases). This CDR3 region has 14 residues. V was pared by 1 base and J by 6 bases, with 12 bases between. Germline V lookup: CDR1 SEHNR, CDR2 FQNEAQ (reference sequence). Here the CDR3 reads CASSLVQGYPEAFF. CDR3 DNA sequence: TGTGCCAGCAGCTTAGTTCAGGGATACCCTGAAGCTTTCTTT.

This chain connects TRBV7-3 to TRBJ2-6; D might be TRBD1 (5 bases). V shed 7 bases and J shed 0 bases, with 7 bases lying between them. The CDR3 has 14 residues. Germline V gene data show CDR1 as SGHTA and CDR2 as FQGTGA. CDR3 DNA: TGTGCCAGCAAGGACAACTCTGGGGCCAACGTCCTGACTTTC. Its protein product is CASKDNSGANVLTF.

The chain uses TRBV5-4 and TRBJ1-1, with TRBD1 identical over 8 bases. V dropped 6 bases and J dropped 11; count of bases not matched to a gene: 9. Germline V gene sequence: CDR1 SGHNT, CDR2 YYREEE (reference sequence). The CDR3 totals 12 residues. CDR3 in amino acids: CASMTGAREAFF. In DNA form, the CDR3 reads TGTGCCAGCATGACAGGGGCGCGGGAGGCTTTCTTT. The whole variable domain, filled in from reference TRBV5-4 and TRBJ1-1, reads ETGVTQSPTHLIKTRGQQVTLRCSSQSGHNTVSWYQQALGQGPQFIFQYYREEENGRGNFPPRFSGLQFPNYSSELNVNALELDDSALYLCASMTGAREAFFGQGTRLTVV.

The rearrangement uses TRBV6-4 and TRBJ2-3; 8 bases are shared with TRBD1. CDR3 length equals 13 residues. The ends lost 2 bases at V and 6 bases at J; junction bases unmatched: 1. Germline V gene data show CDR1 as MRHNA and CDR2 as SNTAGT. The CDR3 loop reads CASSDHRGDTQYF. CDR3 bases: TGTGCCAGCAGTGACCACAGGGGGGATACGCAGTATTTT.

The V gene is TRBV4-1, the J gene TRBJ2-1, with D tentatively TRBD1 (6 bases). V was clipped by 5 bases and J by 8 bases, with 13 bases between them. Germline V gene lookup returns CDR1 MGHRA and CDR2 YSYEKL. This CDR3 region has 13 residues. CDR3 nucleotide sequence: TGCGCCAGCAGCTTAAGGCAGGGGCATGAGCAGTTCTTC. As protein: CASSLRQGHEQFF.

This rearrangement joins TRBV5-1 to TRBJ2-3; no clear D gene. There are 16 residues in the CDR3. The germline V and J ends were trimmed by 1 base and 5 bases, with 17 bases remaining between them. The V gene's germline CDR1 is SGHRS and CDR2 YFSETQ. CDR3 protein: CASSLQTRNYLDTQYF. In DNA form, the CDR3 reads TGCGCCAGCAGCTTGCAAACCCGCAATTACTTAGATACGCAGTATTTT.

The chain has TRBV6-6 and TRBJ1-1; D not resolved. V was trimmed by 0 bases and J by 1 base, leaving 3 bases between them. Germline V CDR1 and CDR2: MNHNY, SVGAGI (reference sequence). The CDR3 spans 13 residues. The DNA for the CDR3 is TGTGCCAGCAGTTACTCCGAGAACACTGAAGCTTTCTTT. Translated, it gives CASSYSENTEAFF.

V and J are TRBV12-5 and TRBJ1-2; 9 positions agree with TRBD1. The CDR3 covers 16 residues. The trim removed 2 bases at V and 3 bases at J, leaving 7 bases unmatched. Per germline, CDR1 LGHNT and CDR2 FRNRAP. CDR3 sequence reads: CASGLISGQGDYGYTF. In DNA form, the CDR3 reads TGTGCTAGTGGTTTGATCTCGGGACAGGGCGACTATGGCTACACCTTC.

The chain is built from TRBV5-1 and TRBJ1-2; 8 bases match TRBD1. Germline V lookup: CDR1 SGHRS, CDR2 YFSETQ. Trimming took 0 bases from V and 6 from J; bases not matched to a gene: 7. CDR3 length equals 15 residues. The CDR3 here is CASSLAGTGLDGYTF. Written as DNA, the CDR3 is TGCGCCAGCAGCTTGGCCGGGACAGGTCTTGATGGCTACACCTTC.

J is TRBJ2-7 and V is TRBV10-3; 8 nucleotides match TRBD1. Unmatched junction bases numbered 5, after V lost 4 bases and J lost 3 bases. From germline, CDR1 is ENHRY and CDR2 SYGVKD. The CDR3 is made up of 14 amino acids. As DNA, the CDR3 is TGTGCCATCAGTGGTGGGACAGGATACTACGAGCAGTACTTC. Its translation: CAISGGTGYYEQYF.

This chain joins TRBV4-2 and TRBJ2-6; D remains unclear. Germline CDR1 is LGHNA and CDR2 is YNFKEQ. The CDR3 has 19 amino acids. The V end lost 0 bases, the J end lost 2 bases, and 17 bases lay between the germline ends. This CDR3 is CASSQDFPLLNAGANVLTF. The CDR3 DNA follows: TGTGCCAGCAGCCAAGATTTCCCCCTCTTAAACGCTGGGGCCAACGTCCTGACTTTC.

This clone was detected only a few times. The chain combines TRBV7-2 with TRBJ1-2, with a possible D match to TRBD1 (6 bases). The germline V and J ends were trimmed by 4 bases and 5 bases, with 11 bases remaining between them. The length of the CDR3 is 13 residues. The germline V gene encodes CDR1 SGHTA and CDR2 FQGNSA. The DNA for the CDR3 is TGTGCCAGCAGCTGGGACACAATTTATGGCTACACCTTC. Amino acid sequence: CASSWDTIYGYTF.

The chain joins TRBV18 to TRBJ1-5; 9 bases are shared with TRBD1. This CDR3 is 17 amino acids long. Per the germline V gene, CDR1 is KGHSH and CDR2 is LQKENI. The J segment lost 0 bases and the V segment lost 2 bases, leaving 5 bases of the junction unmatched. CDR3 DNA sequence: TGTGCCAGCTCACCAGGGACAGGGTCGTATAGCAATCAGCCCCAGCATTTT. Encoded protein: CASSPGTGSYSNQPQHF.

The chain combines TRBV10-1 with TRBJ1-1; D uncertain. The CDR3 spans 14 residues. The germline V gene encodes CDR1 WNHNN and CDR2 SYGVQD (reference sequence). V lost 0 bases to trimming and J lost 1 base, with 6 bases between them. CDR3 in amino acids: CASSESYGNTEAFF. CDR3 bases: TGCGCCAGCAGTGAGTCGTACGGGAACACTGAAGCTTTCTTT.

The chain links TRBV9 to TRBJ2-6, with 8 bases identical to TRBD1. CDR3 length: 17 residues. The ends lost 4 bases at V and 0 bases at J; junction bases unmatched: 6. Germline lookup yields CDR1 SGDLS and CDR2 YYNGEE. The CDR3 DNA sequence: TGTGCCAGCAGCTTCGACAGGGGAGCCTCTGGGGCCAACGTCCTGACTTTC. This translates into CASSFDRGASGANVLTF. The full variable domain, with the rest looked up from reference TRBV9 and TRBJ2-6, is DSGVTQTPKHLITATGQRVTLRCSPRSGDLSVYWYQQSLDQGLQFLIQYYNGEERAKGNILERFSAQQFPDLHSELNLSSLELGDSALYFCASSFDRGASGANVLTFGAGSRLTVL.

V and J are TRBV27 and TRBJ2-5, with D unresolved. The germline CDR1 and CDR2 sequences are MNHEY and SMNVEV (reference sequence). The V and J ends lost 6 bases and 7 bases respectively, with 18 bases between them. This CDR3 is built from 14 residues. The DNA for the CDR3 is TGTGCCAGCAGAGGGCTAGGCACCCACCTGACCCAGTACTTC. Translation gives CASRGLGTHLTQYF.

This chain uses TRBV19 with TRBJ2-3, with a possible D match to TRBD1 (6 bases). Per the germline V gene, CDR1 is LNHDA and CDR2 is SQIVND (reference sequence). The V and J ends lost 6 bases and 3 bases respectively, with 10 bases between them. The CDR3 loop spans 13 amino acids. As DNA, the CDR3 is TGTGCCAGTAGACAGGGTGGGACAGATACGCAGTATTTT. Encoded protein: CASRQGGTDTQYF.

With respect to this clone: Other DNA sequences in this specimen translate into the identical CDR3. CDR3 sequence (DNA): TGTGCCAGCAGCTCAAACAGGGGGGATACGCAGTATTTT. It specifies CASSSNRGDTQYF. The chain couples TRBV7-2 to TRBJ2-3; 8 nucleotides agree with TRBD1. Germline assignment: CDR1 SGHTA and CDR2 FQGNSA. This CDR3 is built from 13 residues. V lost 4 bases to trimming and J lost 6 bases; unmatched junction nucleotides: 3.

The J gene is TRBJ2-1, the V gene TRBV18; 7 bases line up with TRBD1. Germline lookup yields CDR1 KGHSH and CDR2 LQKENI. Unmatched junction bases numbered 11, after V lost 4 bases and J lost 5 bases. The CDR3 loop spans 16 amino acids. The DNA of the CDR3 is TGTGCCAGCTCACTCCTTGTGTGGACAGGCAACAATGAGCAGTTCTTC. Protein: CASSLLVWTGNNEQFF. The entire variable domain, with the rest obtained from reference TRBV18 and TRBJ2-1, is as follows: NAGVMQNPRHLVRRRGQEARLRCSPMKGHSHVYWYRQLPEEGLKFMVYLQKENIIDESGMPKERFSAEFPKEGPSILRIQQVVRGDSAAYFCASSLLVWTGNNEQFFGPGTRLTVL.

The V call is TRBV30, the J call TRBJ1-1, with 10 bases that match TRBD1. J was trimmed by 4 bases and V by 4 bases; bases with no gene match: 6. CDR3 length equals 14 residues. CDR1 GTSNPN and CDR2 SVGIG come from the germline V gene (reference sequence). The CDR3 region is CAWTKGTGATEAFF. The CDR3 nucleotides are TGTGCCTGGACGAAGGGGACAGGGGCCACTGAAGCTTTCTTT.

The chain has TRBV20-1 and TRBJ2-5; no firm D call. V lost 4 bases and J 10 bases, leaving 10 bases between the germline ends. From germline, CDR1 is DFQATT and CDR2 SNEGSKA (reference sequence). The CDR3 is 10 amino acids. In DNA, the CDR3 is TGCAGTGCTATGAGTTCGGTCCAGTACTTC. Translated: CSAMSSVQYF.

This chain uses TRBV5-1 with TRBJ1-1; D not resolved. With 6 bases removed from V and 5 bases from J, the gap between germline ends came to 20 bases. Germline loops: CDR1 SGHRS, CDR2 YFSETQ. The CDR3 runs to 15 residues. The CDR3 coding sequence is TGCGCCAGCACCGTTGACAATCCCGGGGATACTGAAGCTTTCTTT. Its translation is CASTVDNPGDTEAFF. Using reference TRBV5-1 and TRBJ1-1 for the parts outside the CDR3, the full variable domain is KAGVTQTPRYLIKTRGQQVTLSCSPISGHRSVSWYQQTPGQGLQFLFEYFSETQRNKGNFPGRFSGRQFSNSRSEMNVSTLELGDSALYLCASTVDNPGDTEAFFGQGTRLTVV.

DNA of the CDR3: TGTGCCAGTAGTTTAACAGGCCAGAGCTCCTATAATTCACCCCTCCACTTT. It specifies CASSLTGQSSYNSPLHF. V is TRBV19 and J is TRBJ1-6; D possibly corresponds to TRBD1 (5 bases). Trimming cost V 5 bases and J 0 bases, with 14 bases left between them. Germline CDR1 reads LNHDA; CDR2 reads SQIVND (reference sequence). CDR3 length: 17 amino acids.